This paragraph reports one T cell receptor beta chain. V shed 2 bases and J 4 bases; nucleotides not matched to a gene: 1. Germline V lookup: CDR1 MGHDK, CDR2 SYGVNS. The CDR3 loop spans 14 amino acids. Healthy bone marrow donors made up the cohort. The sample belongs to a study of cytomegalovirus exposure and HLA in healthy donors. The PCR ran on 60 Vbeta and 13 Jbeta primers. Produced via immunoSEQ multiplex PCR; TCRdb's table is partial and in-frame only. In the table there are about 170,000 clones, approximately 84% of which are singletons. This clonotype was obtained from a man younger than 35 in good health and CMV-seropositive. Sequencing was done on a sample of PBMCs. The V gene is TRBV25-1, the J gene TRBJ1-1; 10 bases are a match to TRBD1. The CDR3 sequence: CASSEGDRGTEAFF. The CDR3 DNA reads as TGTGCCAGCAGTGAAGGGGACAGGGGCACTGAAGCTTTCTTT.